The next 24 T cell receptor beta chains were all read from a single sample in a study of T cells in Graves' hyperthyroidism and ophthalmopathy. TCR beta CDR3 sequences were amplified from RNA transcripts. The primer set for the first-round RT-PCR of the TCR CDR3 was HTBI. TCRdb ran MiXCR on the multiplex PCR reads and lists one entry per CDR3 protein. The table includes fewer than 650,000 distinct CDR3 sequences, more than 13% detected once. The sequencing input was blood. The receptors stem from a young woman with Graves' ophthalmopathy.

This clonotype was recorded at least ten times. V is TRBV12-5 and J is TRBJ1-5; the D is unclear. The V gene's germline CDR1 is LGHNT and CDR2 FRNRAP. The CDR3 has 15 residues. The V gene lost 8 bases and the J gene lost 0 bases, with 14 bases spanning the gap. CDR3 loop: CASRQSGNSNQPQHF. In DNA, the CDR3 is TGTGCTAGTCGCCAATCGGGGAATAGCAATCAGCCCCAGCATTTT. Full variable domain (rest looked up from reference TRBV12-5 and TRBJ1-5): DARVTQTPRHKVTEMGQEVTMRCQPILGHNTVFWYRQTMMQGLELLAYFRNRAPLDDSGMPKDRFSAEMPDATLATLKIQPSEPRDSAVYFCASRQSGNSNQPQHFGDGTRLSIL.

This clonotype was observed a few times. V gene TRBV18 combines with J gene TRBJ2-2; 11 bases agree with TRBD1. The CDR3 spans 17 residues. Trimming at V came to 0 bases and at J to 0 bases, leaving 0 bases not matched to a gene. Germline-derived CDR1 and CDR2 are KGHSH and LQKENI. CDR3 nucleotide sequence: TGTGCCAGCTCACCACCGGGACAGGGGGCGAACACCGGGGAGCTGTTTTTT. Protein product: CASSPPGQGANTGELFF.

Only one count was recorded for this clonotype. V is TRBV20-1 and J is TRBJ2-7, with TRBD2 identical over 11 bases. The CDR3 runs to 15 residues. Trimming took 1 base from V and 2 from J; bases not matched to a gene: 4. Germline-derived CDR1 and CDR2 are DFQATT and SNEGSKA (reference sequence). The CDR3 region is CSARAGTSGPYEQYF. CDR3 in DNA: TGCAGTGCTAGAGCCGGGACTAGCGGCCCCTACGAGCAGTACTTC.

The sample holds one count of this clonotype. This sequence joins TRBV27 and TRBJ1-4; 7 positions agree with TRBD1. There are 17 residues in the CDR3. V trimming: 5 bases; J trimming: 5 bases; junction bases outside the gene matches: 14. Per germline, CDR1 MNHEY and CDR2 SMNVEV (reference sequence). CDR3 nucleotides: TGTGCCAGCAGTCAATACTCCGGGACAGTGCACAATGAAAAACTGTTTTTT. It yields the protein CASSQYSGTVHNEKLFF.

The CDR3 sequence is CASSSHPFNYGYTF. The CDR3 nucleotides are TGTGCCAGCAGTTCCCACCCCTTCAACTATGGCTACACCTTC. The V call is TRBV28, the J call TRBJ1-2; D is undetermined. The germline CDR1 and CDR2 sequences are MDHEN and SYDVKM. This CDR3 is built from 14 residues. Deletions cut 4 bases from V and 2 bases from J, with 11 bases between.

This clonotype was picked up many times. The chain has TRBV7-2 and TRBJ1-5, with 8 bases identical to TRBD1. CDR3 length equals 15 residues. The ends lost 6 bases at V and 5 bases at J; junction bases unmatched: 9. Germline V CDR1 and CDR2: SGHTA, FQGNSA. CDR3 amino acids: CASSRSDRVHQPQHF. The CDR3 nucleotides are TGTGCCAGCAGTAGGTCGGACAGGGTTCATCAGCCCCAGCATTTT.

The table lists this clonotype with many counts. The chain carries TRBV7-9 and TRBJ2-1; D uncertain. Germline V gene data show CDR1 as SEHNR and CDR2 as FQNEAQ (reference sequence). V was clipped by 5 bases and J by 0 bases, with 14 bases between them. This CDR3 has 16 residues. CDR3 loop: CASSPLTQSSYNEQFF. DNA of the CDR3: TGTGCCAGCAGCCCGTTGACCCAAAGCTCCTACAATGAGCAGTTCTTC.

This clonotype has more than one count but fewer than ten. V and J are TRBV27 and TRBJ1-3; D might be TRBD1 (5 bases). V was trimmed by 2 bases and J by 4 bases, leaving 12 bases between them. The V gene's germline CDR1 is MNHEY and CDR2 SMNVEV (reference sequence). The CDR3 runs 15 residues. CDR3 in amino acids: CASSLLQGPGNTIYF. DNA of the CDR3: TGTGCCAGCAGTTTACTCCAGGGACCCGGAAACACCATATATTTT.

The CDR3 coding sequence is TGTGCCAGCAGTGAAGCGACGCCTGACAGGGGGCGCCACACCTTC. Residues: CASSEATPDRGRHTF. The chain combines TRBV2 with TRBJ1-2; 10 bases line up with TRBD1. With 0 bases clipped from V and 12 bases from J, the junction kept 10 bases outside the gene matches. Germline V gene sequence: CDR1 SNHLY, CDR2 FYNNEI. The length of the CDR3 is 15 residues.

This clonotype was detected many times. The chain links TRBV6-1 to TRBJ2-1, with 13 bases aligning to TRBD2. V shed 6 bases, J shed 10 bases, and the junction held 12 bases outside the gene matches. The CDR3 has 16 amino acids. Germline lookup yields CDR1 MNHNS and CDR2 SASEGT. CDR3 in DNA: TGTGCCAGCAGGACGACGCCGGGACTAGCGGGAAACGAGCAGTTCTTC. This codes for CASRTTPGLAGNEQFF.

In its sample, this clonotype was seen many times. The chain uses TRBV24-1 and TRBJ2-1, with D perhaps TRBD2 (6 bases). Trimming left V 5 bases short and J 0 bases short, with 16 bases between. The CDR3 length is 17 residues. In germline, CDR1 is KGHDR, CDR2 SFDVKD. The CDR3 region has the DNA TGTGCCACCAGTGGTCAGAATGGCGGGAACTCCTACAATGAGCAGTTCTTC. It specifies CATSGQNGGNSYNEQFF.

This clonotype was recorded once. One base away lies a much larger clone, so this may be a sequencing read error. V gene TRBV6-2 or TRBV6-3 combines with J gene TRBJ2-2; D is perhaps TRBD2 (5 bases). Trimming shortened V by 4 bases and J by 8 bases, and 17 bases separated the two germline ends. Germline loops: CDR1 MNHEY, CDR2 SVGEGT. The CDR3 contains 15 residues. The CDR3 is CASSWGSGRVGELFF. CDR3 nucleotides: TGTGCCAGCAGTTGGGGTTCTGGGCGGGTTGGGGAGCTGTTTTTT.

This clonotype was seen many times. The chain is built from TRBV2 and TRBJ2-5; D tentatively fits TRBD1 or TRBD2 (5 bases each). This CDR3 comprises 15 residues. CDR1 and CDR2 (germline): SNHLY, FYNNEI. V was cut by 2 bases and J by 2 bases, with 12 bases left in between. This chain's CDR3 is CASSEYQGPQETQYF. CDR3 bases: TGTGCCAGCAGTGAATATCAGGGACCTCAAGAGACCCAGTACTTC.

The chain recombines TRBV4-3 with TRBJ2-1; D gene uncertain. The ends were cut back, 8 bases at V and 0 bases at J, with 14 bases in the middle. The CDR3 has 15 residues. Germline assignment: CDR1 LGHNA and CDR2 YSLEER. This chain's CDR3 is CASGRGIGSYNEQFF. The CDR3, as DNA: TGCGCCAGCGGCCGCGGAATTGGCTCCTACAATGAGCAGTTCTTC.

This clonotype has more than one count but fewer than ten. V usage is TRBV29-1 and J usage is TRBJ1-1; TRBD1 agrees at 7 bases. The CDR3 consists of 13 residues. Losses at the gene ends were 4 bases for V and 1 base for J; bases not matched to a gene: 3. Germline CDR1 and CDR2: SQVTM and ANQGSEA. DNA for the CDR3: TGCAGCGTTGTAGGGGGCCCGAACACTGAAGCTTTCTTT. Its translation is CSVVGGPNTEAFF.

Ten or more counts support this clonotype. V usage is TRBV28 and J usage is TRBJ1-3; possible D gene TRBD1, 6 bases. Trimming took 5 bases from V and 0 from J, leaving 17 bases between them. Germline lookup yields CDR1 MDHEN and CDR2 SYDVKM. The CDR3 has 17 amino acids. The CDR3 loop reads CASSPTYQGFSGNTIYF. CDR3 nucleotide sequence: TGTGCCAGCAGTCCCACCTACCAGGGGTTCTCTGGAAACACCATATATTTT.

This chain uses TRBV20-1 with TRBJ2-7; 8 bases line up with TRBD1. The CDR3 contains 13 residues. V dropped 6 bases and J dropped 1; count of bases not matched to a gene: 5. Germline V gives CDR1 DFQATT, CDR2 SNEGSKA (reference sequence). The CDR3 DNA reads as TGCAGTGCCGAGGGACAGGATTCCTACGAGCAGTACTTC. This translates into CSAEGQDSYEQYF.

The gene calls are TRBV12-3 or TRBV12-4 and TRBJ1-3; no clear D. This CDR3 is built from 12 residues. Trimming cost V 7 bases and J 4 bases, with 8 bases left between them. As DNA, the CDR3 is TGTGCCAGCAACTGGTCAGGAAACACCATATATTTT. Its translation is CASNWSGNTIYF.

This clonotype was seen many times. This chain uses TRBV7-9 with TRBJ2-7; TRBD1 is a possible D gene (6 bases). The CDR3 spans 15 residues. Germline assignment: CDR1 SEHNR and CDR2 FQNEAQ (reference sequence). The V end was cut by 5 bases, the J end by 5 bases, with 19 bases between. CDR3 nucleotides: TGTGCCAGCAGCCTTTTAGGGGGAGTGGTTGACGAGCAGTACTTC. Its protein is CASSLLGGVVDEQYF.

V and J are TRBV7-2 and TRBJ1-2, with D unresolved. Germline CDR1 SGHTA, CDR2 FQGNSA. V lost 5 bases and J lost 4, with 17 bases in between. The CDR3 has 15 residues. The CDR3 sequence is CASSQDPPEFYGYTF. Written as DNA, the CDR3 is TGTGCCAGCAGCCAAGATCCCCCGGAATTCTATGGCTACACCTTC. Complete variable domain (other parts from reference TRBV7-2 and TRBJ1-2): GAGVSQSPSNKVTEKGKDVELRCDPISGHTALYWYRQSLGQGLEFLIYFQGNSAPDKSGLPSDRFSAERTGGSVSTLTIQRTQQEDSAVYLCASSQDPPEFYGYTFGSGTRLTVV.

The DNA of the CDR3 is TGTGCCAGTACCACCTTAGGGCAGGGGGCAGGCAATCAGCCCCAGCATTTT. Its translation: CASTTLGQGAGNQPQHF. V is TRBV19 and J is TRBJ1-5; 8 bases are a match to TRBD1. The junction had 13 bases not matched to a gene; V was cut back by 7 bases and J by 2 bases. The CDR3 contains 17 residues. Germline V gene sequence: CDR1 LNHDA, CDR2 SQIVND (reference sequence). Full variable domain (outside the CDR3, taken from reference TRBV19 and TRBJ1-5): DGGITQSPKYLFRKEGQNVTLSCEQNLNHDAMYWYRQDPGQGLRLIYYSQIVNDFQKGDIAEGYSVSREKKESFPLTVTSAQKNPTAFYLCASTTLGQGAGNQPQHFGDGTRLSIL.

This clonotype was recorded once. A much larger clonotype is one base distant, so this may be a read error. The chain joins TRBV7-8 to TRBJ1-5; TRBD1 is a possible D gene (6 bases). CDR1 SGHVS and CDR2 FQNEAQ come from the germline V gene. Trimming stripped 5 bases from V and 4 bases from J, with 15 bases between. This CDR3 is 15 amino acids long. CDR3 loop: CASSLQGSLNQPQHF. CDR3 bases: TGTGCCAGCAGCCTACAGGGATCCTTAAATCAGCCCCAGCATTTT.

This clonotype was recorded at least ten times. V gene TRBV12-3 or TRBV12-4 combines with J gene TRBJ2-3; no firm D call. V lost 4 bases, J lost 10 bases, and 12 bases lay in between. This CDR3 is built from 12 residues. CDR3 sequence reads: CASSSLVDAQYF. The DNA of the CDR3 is TGTGCCAGCAGTTCCCTTGTCGACGCGCAGTATTTT.

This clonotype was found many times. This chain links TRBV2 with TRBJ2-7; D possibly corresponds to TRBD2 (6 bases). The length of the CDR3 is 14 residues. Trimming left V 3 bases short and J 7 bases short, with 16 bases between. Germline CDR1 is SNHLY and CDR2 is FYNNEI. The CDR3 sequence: CASSEGWTIKEQYF. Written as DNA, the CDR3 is TGTGCCAGCAGTGAGGGCTGGACTATCAAGGAGCAGTACTTC.